This T cell receptor beta chain was captured in a study of radiation and T cells in renal cell carcinoma. The treatment denotes: 15 Gy SBRT to primary tumor, nephrectomy 4 weeks later. The CDR3 length is 14 residues. V lost 7 bases to trimming and J lost 8 bases, with 21 bases between them. Germline V gives CDR1 GTSNPN, CDR2 SVGIG (reference sequence). Data came from immunoSEQ multiplex PCR; TCRdb stores just in-frame clones and leaves some out. This sample has about 13,000 clones, with around a third found just once. A few counts support this clone. The sequence was obtained from a man aged 55 to 70 with renal cell carcinoma. The chain uses TRBV30 and TRBJ2-1, with D perhaps being TRBD1 or TRBD2 (5 bases each). The sample was tumor tissue, taken from a patient whose treatment included radiotherapy and nephrectomy. Here the CDR3 reads CASSRGTGKDEQFF. CDR3 nucleotide sequence: TGTGCCTCGTCTCGAGGGACCGGTAAAGATGAGCAGTTCTTC.